This TCR beta chain was identified during a study of blood T cell repertoires in COVID-19. Looking at the study overall: Material from acute and convalescent COVID-19 was sourced from the United States, Italy and Spain. The cDNA or gDNA used as material had been derived from T cells, B-cell-depleted T cells, or PBMCs.

After removal of 4 bases from V and 5 bases from J, the junction contained 6 bases not matched to a gene. The CDR3 consists of 16 residues. Germline loops: CDR1 MNHEY, CDR2 SVGAGI. Original data processing: Researchers report that nucleated cell counts were estimated from reference gene primer amplification. Sequencing used immunoSEQ multiplex PCR; TCRdb keeps in-frame clones, though not all of them. V, J and clone size are those of that table, while D and trimming were read from the DNA. This sample carries 250,000 or so clones, 65% to 90% of them seen once, and the ten largest clones take 2% to 2.5%. This clone was observed a handful of times.

This rearrangement joins TRBV6-5 to TRBJ2-2; TRBD2 matches 11 bases. The material sequenced was peripheral blood. The origin of this receptor is a man aged 40-49 years who had recovered from COVID-19. Here the CDR3 DNA reads TGTGCCAGCAGTTCCCGGACTAGCGGGCGTACCGGGGAGCTGTTTTTT. The encoded protein is CASSSRTSGRTGELFF.